These T cell receptor beta chains were read from a single sample in a study of T cells in Graves' hyperthyroidism and ophthalmopathy. TCRdb processed the multiplex PCR reads anew with MiXCR; each CDR3 protein has one entry. The sample shows roughly 640,000 distinct CDR3 sequences, approximately 15% of them seen only once. Sequencing was carried out using blood. The receptors come from a woman aged 40 to 49 with Graves' ophthalmopathy. CDR3s include the opening cysteine and the closing phenylalanine or tryptophan. Each record gives: D gene, clone size, V gene, J gene, CDR3 DNA, CDR3 protein. A D gene is named only where the DNA matches it firmly. Size is stated for part of the rows, as once, few or many counts, or as a class when the clone is expanded.

D gene: TRBD2; clone size: many; V gene: TRBV29-1; J gene: TRBJ2-5; CDR3 DNA: TGCAGCGTTGGCCCCGGGACTAGCGGGAGAAGAGAGACCCAGTACTTC; CDR3 protein: CSVGPGTSGRRETQYF
D gene: TRBD1; clone size: many; V gene: TRBV4-1; J gene: TRBJ2-7; CDR3 DNA: TGCGCCAGCAGCCGCGGACAGGGCCCTGTCTACGAGCAGTACTTC; CDR3 protein: CASSRGQGPVYEQYF
D gene: TRBD2; clone size: few; V gene: TRBV6-1; J gene: TRBJ2-5; CDR3 DNA: TGTGCCAGCAGTCAAGGACTAGGGCTCCAAGAGACCCAGTACTTC; CDR3 protein: CASSQGLGLQETQYF
D gene: .; clone size: .; V gene: TRBV18; J gene: TRBJ2-2; CDR3 DNA: TGTGCCAGCTCACCGAATGGGGGGCCTAGAGCCGGGGAGCTGTTTTTT; CDR3 protein: CASSPNGGPRAGELFF
D gene: .; clone size: many; V gene: TRBV11-2; J gene: TRBJ2-7; CDR3 DNA: TGTGCCAGCAGCGAATGGGACGAGCAGTACTTC; CDR3 protein: CASSEWDEQYF
D gene: TRBD1; clone size: many; V gene: TRBV5-5; J gene: TRBJ2-7; CDR3 DNA: TGTGCCAGCAGCCCAATAACCGGGACAGGCTACGAGCAGTACTTC; CDR3 protein: CASSPITGTGYEQYF
D gene: TRBD1; clone size: many; V gene: TRBV4-2; J gene: TRBJ1-2; CDR3 DNA: TGTGCCAGCAGCCAAACAGGGGAGTCTGGCTACACCTTC; CDR3 protein: CASSQTGESGYTF
D gene: .; clone size: .; V gene: TRBV29-1; J gene: TRBJ1-4; CDR3 DNA: TGCAGCGCAGTCGGGGAAAAACTGTTTTTT; CDR3 protein: CSAVGEKLFF
D gene: .; clone size: .; V gene: TRBV6-2/TRBV6-3; J gene: TRBJ2-1; CDR3 DNA: TGTGCCAGCCAGGACCGCTCCTACAATGAGCAGTTCTTC; CDR3 protein: CASQDRSYNEQFF
D gene: .; clone size: many; V gene: TRBV30; J gene: TRBJ1-4; CDR3 DNA: TGTGCCTGGAGGGCCCCGGGAGGCGAAAAACTGTTTTTT; CDR3 protein: CAWRAPGGEKLFF
D gene: .; clone size: .; V gene: TRBV2; J gene: TRBJ1-2; CDR3 DNA: TGTGCCAGCAGTGATAGGTCTTCCTATGGCTACACCTTC; CDR3 protein: CASSDRSSYGYTF
D gene: TRBD2; clone size: .; V gene: TRBV12-3/TRBV12-4; J gene: TRBJ2-5; CDR3 DNA: TGTGCCAGCAGTTTATATTCCGGGGGGGCCCCAGAGACCCAGTACTTC; CDR3 protein: CASSLYSGGAPETQYF
D gene: TRBD1; clone size: .; V gene: TRBV6-1; J gene: TRBJ2-3; CDR3 DNA: TGTGCCAGCTCCCCCGGGGCAGGGGGAACAGATACGCAGTATTTT; CDR3 protein: CASSPGAGGTDTQYF
D gene: TRBD1; clone size: many; V gene: TRBV6-5; J gene: TRBJ2-7; CDR3 DNA: TGTGCCAGCAGTTACTCGACAGGGTACGAGCAGTACTTC; CDR3 protein: CASSYSTGYEQYF
D gene: TRBD1; clone size: many; V gene: TRBV28; J gene: TRBJ2-7; CDR3 DNA: TGTGCCAGCAGTTTCTTCCCGGGACAGTCAGGGGACGACTACGAGCAGTACTTC; CDR3 protein: CASSFFPGQSGDDYEQYF
D gene: TRBD2; clone size: few; V gene: TRBV9; J gene: TRBJ2-1; CDR3 DNA: TGTGCCAGCAGCGTAGCCCAATCTAGCGGATATTACAATGAGCAGTTCTTC; CDR3 protein: CASSVAQSSGYYNEQFF
D gene: .; clone size: many; V gene: TRBV29-1; J gene: TRBJ2-2; CDR3 DNA: TGCAGCGTTGCATCGGTTAGCACCGGGGAGCTGTTTTTT; CDR3 protein: CSVASVSTGELFF
D gene: TRBD1; clone size: few; V gene: TRBV15; J gene: TRBJ1-2; CDR3 DNA: TGTGCCACCAGCAGAGAAGGTACAGGGGCATATGGCTACACCTTC; CDR3 protein: CATSREGTGAYGYTF
D gene: .; clone size: .; V gene: TRBV14; J gene: TRBJ2-7; CDR3 DNA: TGTGCCAGCAGCCGGAATCAAATGGACGAGCAGTACTTC; CDR3 protein: CASSRNQMDEQYF
D gene: TRBD2; clone size: .; V gene: TRBV19; J gene: TRBJ2-1; CDR3 DNA: TGTGCCAGTAGCCCGCAACTAGCGGGGGGGCTGGTTGAGCAGTTCTTC; CDR3 protein: CASSPQLAGGLVEQFF
D gene: .; clone size: few; V gene: TRBV7-9; J gene: TRBJ1-4; CDR3 DNA: TGTGCCAGCGGCGGAACAGGCGGCACTAATGAAAAACTGTTTTTT; CDR3 protein: CASGGTGGTNEKLFF
D gene: .; clone size: .; V gene: TRBV5-1; J gene: TRBJ1-1; CDR3 DNA: TGCGCCAGCAGCTTGGCGGCCTCTAACACTGAAGCTTTCTTT; CDR3 protein: CASSLAASNTEAFF
D gene: TRBD1; clone size: many; V gene: TRBV18; J gene: TRBJ2-7; CDR3 DNA: TGTGCCAGCTCACCTCTAATTCCGGGACAGGGCTCCTACGAGCAGTACTTC; CDR3 protein: CASSPLIPGQGSYEQYF
D gene: .; clone size: .; V gene: TRBV2; J gene: TRBJ2-2; CDR3 DNA: TGTGCCAGCAGTATACAGGGTTGGGAGCTGTTTTTT; CDR3 protein: CASSIQGWELFF
D gene: TRBD1; clone size: many; V gene: TRBV6-1; J gene: TRBJ2-1; CDR3 DNA: TGTGCCAGCAGAAGGTGGCAGGGGGTCGGTGCGGCCCACAATGAGCAGTTCTTC; CDR3 protein: CASRRWQGVGAAHNEQFF
D gene: .; clone size: .; V gene: TRBV27; J gene: TRBJ1-6; CDR3 DNA: TGTGCCAACAGTTTAGGACAGAATAATTCACCCCTCCACTTT; CDR3 protein: CANSLGQNNSPLHF
D gene: TRBD1; clone size: .; V gene: TRBV4-1; J gene: TRBJ1-1; CDR3 DNA: TGCGCCAGCAGCCAAGATAGGGACAGGGGGGGCACTGAAGCTCTCTTT; CDR3 protein: CASSQDRDRGGTEALF
D gene: .; clone size: .; V gene: TRBV19; J gene: TRBJ2-6; CDR3 DNA: TGTGCCAGTAGTATAGGGGCCATCGACAGGCGCTCCCTCTCTGGGGCCAACGTCCTGACTTTC; CDR3 protein: CASSIGAIDRRSLSGANVLTF
D gene: TRBD1; clone size: many; V gene: TRBV5-1; J gene: TRBJ2-1; CDR3 DNA: TGCGCCAGCAGCCCAAGCACAGGGGTAAGCCCTCGAAGTGAGCAGTTCTTC; CDR3 protein: CASSPSTGVSPRSEQFF
D gene: .; clone size: .; V gene: TRBV2; J gene: TRBJ1-1; CDR3 DNA: TGTGCCAGCAGTCCCTCGGACATCATGAACACTGAAGCTTTCTTT; CDR3 protein: CASSPSDIMNTEAFF
D gene: TRBD2; clone size: .; V gene: TRBV5-1; J gene: TRBJ2-2; CDR3 DNA: TGCGCCAGCCGTTATAGCGGGAGCTCCACCGGGGAGCTGTTTTTT; CDR3 protein: CASRYSGSSTGELFF
D gene: .; clone size: many; V gene: TRBV28; J gene: TRBJ2-1; CDR3 DNA: TGTGCCAGCAGTTTATTGAGGGGTATGGGGAATGAGCAGTTCTTC; CDR3 protein: CASSLLRGMGNEQFF
D gene: .; clone size: .; V gene: TRBV6-1; J gene: TRBJ2-2; CDR3 DNA: TGTGCCAGCAGCGACGCGGGCAGGGACACCGGGGAGCTGTTTTTT; CDR3 protein: CASSDAGRDTGELFF
D gene: .; clone size: many; V gene: TRBV11-2; J gene: TRBJ2-3; CDR3 DNA: TGTGCCAGCAGCTTTTTCGGTGTTACAGATACGCAGTATTTT; CDR3 protein: CASSFFGVTDTQYF
D gene: TRBD1; clone size: many; V gene: TRBV19; J gene: TRBJ1-5; CDR3 DNA: TGTGCCAGTAGTATATCGGAGGCTCGACAGGGGAATCAGCCCCAGCATTTT; CDR3 protein: CASSISEARQGNQPQHF
D gene: .; clone size: few; V gene: TRBV5-1; J gene: TRBJ2-4; CDR3 DNA: TGCGCCAGCAGCTTTTTGGGGCCAAGAATAGCCAAAAACATTCAGTACTTC; CDR3 protein: CASSFLGPRIAKNIQYF
D gene: .; clone size: many; V gene: TRBV19; J gene: TRBJ2-2; CDR3 DNA: TGTGCCAGTAGCCGATCAGGGGTTTCAGGGGAGCTGTTTTTT; CDR3 protein: CASSRSGVSGELFF
D gene: .; clone size: few; V gene: TRBV28; J gene: TRBJ1-4; CDR3 DNA: TGTGCCAGCAGTTTCGGGGCAACTAATGAAAAACTGTTTTTT; CDR3 protein: CASSFGATNEKLFF
D gene: .; clone size: many; V gene: TRBV20-1; J gene: TRBJ2-7; CDR3 DNA: TGCAGTGCGACCAGGGCCTACGAGCAGTACTTC; CDR3 protein: CSATRAYEQYF
D gene: TRBD2; clone size: many; V gene: TRBV27; J gene: TRBJ2-1; CDR3 DNA: TGTGCCAGCAGTGTTCATACTAGCGGGAGAGGGAATGAGCAGTTCTTC; CDR3 protein: CASSVHTSGRGNEQFF
D gene: .; clone size: few; V gene: TRBV30; J gene: TRBJ1-6; CDR3 DNA: TGTGCCTGGAGTGTAAACAGGGTAAATTCACCCCTCCACTTT; CDR3 protein: CAWSVNRVNSPLHF
D gene: .; clone size: .; V gene: TRBV10-3; J gene: TRBJ2-3; CDR3 DNA: TGTGTCGCCCGGGTCCCATCCACAGATACGCAGTATTTT; CDR3 protein: CVARVPSTDTQYF
D gene: TRBD1; clone size: few; V gene: TRBV6-1; J gene: TRBJ2-2; CDR3 DNA: TGTGCCAGCAGCCACCAGGGGACAGGGGGCAACACCGGGGAGCTGTTTTTT; CDR3 protein: CASSHQGTGGNTGELFF
D gene: .; clone size: many; V gene: TRBV5-8; J gene: TRBJ2-3; CDR3 DNA: TGTGCCAGCAGCTTCCGTGGGGCATTCTCAGATACGCAGTATTTT; CDR3 protein: CASSFRGAFSDTQYF
D gene: .; clone size: .; V gene: TRBV7-4; J gene: TRBJ2-5; CDR3 DNA: TGTGCCAGCAGCTTAGAAGACAGAAGAAAAGAGACCCAGTACTTC; CDR3 protein: CASSLEDRRKETQYF
D gene: .; clone size: few; V gene: TRBV2; J gene: TRBJ2-1; CDR3 DNA: TGTGCCAGCAGCGCTAGCTATTGGTACAATGAGCAGTTCTTC; CDR3 protein: CASSASYWYNEQFF